This section outlines one T cell receptor beta chain sequence together with its context. Its target is not known. The data derive from a study of neoadjuvant nivolumab and ipilimumab in lung cancer. Study findings and constraints: A small number of samples were TCR sequenced. Resected-tumor TCR richness correlated positively with pretherapy blood richness. Only two of four nivolumab-treated tumors gained richness and clonality by surgery.

CDR1 and CDR2 from the germline V gene are LGHNA and YSLEER. The CDR3 covers 14 residues. V was clipped by 1 base and J by 6 bases, with 11 bases between them. Clones were sequenced by immunoSEQ multiplex PCR, and TCRdb holds only the in-frame ones, with some missing. This table has around 30,000 clones, about 85% appearing once. Sequences were derived from peripheral blood, sampled before neoadjuvant nivolumab, alone or with ipilimumab. The sequence was obtained from an adult with non-small cell lung cancer. The V and J genes are TRBV4-3 and TRBJ2-3; D is possibly TRBD1 (7 bases). The CDR3 loop reads CASSQGRGRDTQYF. CDR3 in DNA: TGCGCCAGCAGCCAAGGGAGGGGGCGGGATACGCAGTATTTT.